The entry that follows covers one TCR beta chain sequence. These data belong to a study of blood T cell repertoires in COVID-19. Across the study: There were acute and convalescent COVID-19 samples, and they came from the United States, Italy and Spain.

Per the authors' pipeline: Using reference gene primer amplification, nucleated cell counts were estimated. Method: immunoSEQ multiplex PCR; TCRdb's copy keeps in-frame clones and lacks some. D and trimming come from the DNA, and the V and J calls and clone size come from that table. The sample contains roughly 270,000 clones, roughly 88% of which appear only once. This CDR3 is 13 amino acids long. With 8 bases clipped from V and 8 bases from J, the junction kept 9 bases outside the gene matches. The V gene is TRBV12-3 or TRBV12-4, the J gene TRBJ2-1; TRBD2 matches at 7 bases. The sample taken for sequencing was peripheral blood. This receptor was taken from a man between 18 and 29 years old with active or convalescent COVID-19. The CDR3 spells CASCPSGNHEQFF. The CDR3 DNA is TGTGCCAGCTGCCCTAGCGGAAATCATGAGCAGTTCTTC.